This T cell receptor beta chain was obtained from a study of T cells in Graves' hyperthyroidism and ophthalmopathy. Amplification of TCR beta CDR3 regions was performed using RNA transcripts as template. Using the HTBI primer set, a first-round RT-PCR was run on the TCR CDR3. TCRdb fed the multiplex PCR reads into MiXCR, producing one record per CDR3 protein. The table has about 610,000 distinct CDR3 sequences, about 45% seen once. From germline, CDR1 is SGHTA and CDR2 FQGNSA. CDR3 size: 15 residues. The sequence was collected from a woman aged 18-35 years with Graves' hyperthyroidism. This sequence joins TRBV7-2 and TRBJ2-5, with D hard to call. The DNA end is more similar to TRBJ2-1, so the J call may be wrong. The specimen was peripheral blood or thyroid tissue (not recorded which). CDR3 residues: CASSLGTTLRAEQFF. As DNA, the CDR3 is TGTGCCAGCAGCTTAGGGACGACACTAAGGGCTGAGCAGTTCTTC.